The sequence of this T cell receptor beta chain was determined in a study of beta chain features in type 1 diabetes. Study-wide background: What patients shared with healthy donors was a similar profile of age, gender and cell yields. The study's findings and limits: Researchers report that Type 1 diabetes patients had moderately but significantly shorter TCRB CDR3s across all four CD4+ subsets.

Turning to this clone: Its target is not known.

Sequencing targeted expressed TCRB transcripts, as all isolated RNA had been reverse transcribed. Sequencing used immunoSEQ multiplex PCR; TCRdb keeps in-frame clones, though not all of them. The sample lists hundreds of thousands of clones, over 13% occurring once. Material: naive CD4+ T cells from blood. The TCR was taken from a man between 18 and 29 years old with type 1 diabetes.

CDR3 nucleotides: TGTGCCAGCAGCTTGGGCTCTGGACAGATGAACACTGAAGCTTTCTTT. This encodes CASSLGSGQMNTEAFF. This sequence joins TRBV5-4 and TRBJ1-1, with a possible D match to TRBD1 (6 bases). CDR1 SGHNT and CDR2 YYREEE come from the germline V gene (reference sequence). There are 16 residues in the CDR3. V was pared by 0 bases and J by 0 bases, with 12 bases between.